The 7 T cell receptor beta chains presented below share a single source sample, sequenced in a study of T cell clonotyping in hematopoietic cell transplantation. Assay used: immunoSEQ multiplex PCR; TCRdb lists only in-frame clones, some missing. The table includes roughly 11,000 clones, 75% to 90% detected once. Sequencing used peripheral blood mononuclear cells. Receptors originate from a human donor who either received an allogeneic hematopoietic cell transplant for a myeloid malignancy or was a related donor (not recorded which). Some clones in this sample may be carry-over from other donors' samples.

This clone was observed a handful of times. The genes are TRBV7-8 and TRBJ2-1, with 8 bases identical to TRBD2. The length of the CDR3 is 18 residues. V shed 5 bases, J shed 0 bases, and the junction held 12 bases outside the gene matches. The germline V gene encodes CDR1 SGHVS and CDR2 FQNEAQ. The CDR3 sequence: CASSHSSGSRSSYNEQFF. In nucleotides, the CDR3 is TGTGCCAGCAGCCATTCTAGCGGGTCCCGGAGCTCCTACAATGAGCAGTTCTTC. The full variable domain, with the rest looked up from reference TRBV7-8 and TRBJ2-1, is GAGVSQSPRYKVAKRGQDVALRCDPISGHVSLFWYQQALGQGPEFLTYFQNEAQLDKSGLPSDRFFAERPEGSVSTLKIQRTQQEDSAVYLCASSHSSGSRSSYNEQFFGPGTRLTVL.

V is TRBV5-1 and J is TRBJ2-7, with 7 bases aligning to TRBD1. The CDR3 consists of 12 residues. V dropped 5 bases and J dropped 3; count of bases not matched to a gene: 2. Germline V gene data show CDR1 as SGHRS and CDR2 as YFSETQ. Here the CDR3 reads CASRRTGYEQYF. As DNA, the CDR3 is TGCGCCAGCAGGAGGACAGGCTACGAGCAGTACTTC. Combining the CDR3 with reference TRBV5-1 and TRBJ2-7 gives the whole variable domain KAGVTQTPRYLIKTRGQQVTLSCSPISGHRSVSWYQQTPGQGLQFLFEYFSETQRNKGNFPGRFSGRQFSNSRSEMNVSTLELGDSALYLCASRRTGYEQYFGPGTRLTVT.

The CDR3 loop is CASSPSPVNTEAFF. CDR3 in DNA: TGTGCCAGCAGCCCCAGTCCGGTGAACACTGAAGCTTTCTTT. V usage is TRBV27 and J usage is TRBJ1-1; D is undetermined. There are 14 residues in the CDR3. Between the trimmed V and J ends, which lost 6 bases and 0 bases, there was a span of 11 bases. In germline, CDR1 is MNHEY, CDR2 SMNVEV (reference sequence).

This chain joins TRBV11-1 and TRBJ1-2; unclear D gene. Looked up from germline, CDR1 is SGHAT and CDR2 is FQDESV (reference sequence). Deletions cut 1 base from V and 6 bases from J, with 6 bases between. CDR3 size: 12 residues. The CDR3 protein is CASSLGRDGYTF. The CDR3 DNA sequence: TGTGCCAGCAGCTTAGGAAGGGATGGCTACACCTTC.

J is TRBJ2-3 and V is TRBV6-4, with 9 nucleotides matching TRBD2. This CDR3 has 16 amino acids. CDR1 is MRHNA, CDR2 SNTAGT, per germline. V trimming: 3 bases; J trimming: 2 bases; junction bases outside the gene matches: 6. CDR3 sequence: CASSEEAGGATDTQYF. CDR3 bases: TGTGCCAGCAGTGAGGAGGCGGGGGGGGCCACAGATACGCAGTATTTT.

This rearrangement joins TRBV5-6 to TRBJ1-1, with 8 bases aligning to TRBD1. The germline V gene encodes CDR1 SGHDT and CDR2 YYEEEE. Trimming at V came to 0 bases and at J to 2 bases, leaving 3 bases not matched to a gene. The CDR3 has 15 residues. The CDR3 DNA is TGTGCCAGCAGCTTGGGGGACAGGTTTAACACTGAAGCTTTCTTT. This translates into CASSLGDRFNTEAFF.

This sequence joins TRBV5-1 and TRBJ2-7; D not certain. V shed 1 base and J shed 1 base, with 6 bases lying between them. The CDR3 loop spans 13 amino acids. From germline, CDR1 is SGHRS and CDR2 YFSETQ. CDR3 loop: CASSLSVSYEQYF. The CDR3 nucleotides are TGCGCCAGCAGCTTGTCAGTTTCCTACGAGCAGTACTTC.